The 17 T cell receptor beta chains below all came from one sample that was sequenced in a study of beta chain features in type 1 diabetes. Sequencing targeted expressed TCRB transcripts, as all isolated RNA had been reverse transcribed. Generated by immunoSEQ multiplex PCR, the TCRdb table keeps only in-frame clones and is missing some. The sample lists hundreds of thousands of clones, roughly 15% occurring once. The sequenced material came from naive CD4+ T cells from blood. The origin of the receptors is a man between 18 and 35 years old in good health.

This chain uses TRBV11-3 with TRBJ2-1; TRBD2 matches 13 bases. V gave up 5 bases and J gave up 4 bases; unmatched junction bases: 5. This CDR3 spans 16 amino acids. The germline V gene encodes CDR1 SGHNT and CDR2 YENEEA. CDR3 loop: CASSPLAGGPYNEQFF. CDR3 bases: TGTGCCAGCAGCCCACTAGCGGGGGGGCCTTACAATGAGCAGTTCTTC.

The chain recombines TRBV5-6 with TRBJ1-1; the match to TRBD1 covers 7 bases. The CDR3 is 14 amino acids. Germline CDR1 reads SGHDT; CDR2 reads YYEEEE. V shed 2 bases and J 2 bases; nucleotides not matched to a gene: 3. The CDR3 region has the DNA TGTGCCAGCAGCTTCGGACAGGTCAACACTGAAGCTTTCTTT. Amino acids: CASSFGQVNTEAFF.

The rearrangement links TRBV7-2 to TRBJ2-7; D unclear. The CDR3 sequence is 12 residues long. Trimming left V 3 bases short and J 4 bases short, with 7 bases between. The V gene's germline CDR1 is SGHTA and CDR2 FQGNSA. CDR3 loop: CASSFYGYEQYF. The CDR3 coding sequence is TGTGCCAGCAGCTTTTACGGTTACGAGCAGTACTTC. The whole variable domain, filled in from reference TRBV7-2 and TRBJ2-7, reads GAGVSQSPSNKVTEKGKDVELRCDPISGHTALYWYRQSLGQGLEFLIYFQGNSAPDKSGLPSDRFSAERTGGSVSTLTIQRTQQEDSAVYLCASSFYGYEQYFGPGTRLTVT.

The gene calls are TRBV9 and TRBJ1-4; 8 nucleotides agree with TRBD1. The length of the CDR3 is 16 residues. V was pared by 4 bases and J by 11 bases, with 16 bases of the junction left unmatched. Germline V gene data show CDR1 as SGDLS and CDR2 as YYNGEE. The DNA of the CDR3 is TGTGCCAGCAGCCCGACAGGGGTCCCCAACGGTCGGAAACTGTTTTTT. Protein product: CASSPTGVPNGRKLFF.

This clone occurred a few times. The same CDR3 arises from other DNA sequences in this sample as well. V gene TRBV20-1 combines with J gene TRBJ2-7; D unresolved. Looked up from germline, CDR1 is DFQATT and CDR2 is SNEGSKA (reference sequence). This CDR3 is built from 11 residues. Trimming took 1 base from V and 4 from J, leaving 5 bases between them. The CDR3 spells CSARAGYEQYF. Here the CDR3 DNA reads TGCAGTGCTAGAGCCGGGTACGAGCAGTACTTC.

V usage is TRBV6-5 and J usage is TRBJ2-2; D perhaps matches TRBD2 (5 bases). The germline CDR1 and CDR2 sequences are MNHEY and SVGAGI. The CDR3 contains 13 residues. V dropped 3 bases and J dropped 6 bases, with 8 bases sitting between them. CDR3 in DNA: TGTGCCAGCAGTTATCAGGAGGCCGGGGAGCTGTTTTTT. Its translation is CASSYQEAGELFF.

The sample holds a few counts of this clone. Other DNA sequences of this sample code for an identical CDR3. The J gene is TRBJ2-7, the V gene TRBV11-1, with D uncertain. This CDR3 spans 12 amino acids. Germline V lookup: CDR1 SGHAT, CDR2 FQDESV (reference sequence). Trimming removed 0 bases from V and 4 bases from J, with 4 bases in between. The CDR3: CASSLAGYEQYF. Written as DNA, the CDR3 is TGTGCCAGCAGCTTAGCGGGTTACGAGCAGTACTTC.

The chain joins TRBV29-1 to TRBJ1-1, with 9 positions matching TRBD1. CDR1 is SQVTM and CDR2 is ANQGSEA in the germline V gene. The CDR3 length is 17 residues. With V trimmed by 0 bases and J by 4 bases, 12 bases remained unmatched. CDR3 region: CSVEEVQLGDRVTEAFF. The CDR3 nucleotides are TGCAGCGTTGAAGAAGTCCAGCTCGGGGACAGGGTCACTGAAGCTTTCTTT.

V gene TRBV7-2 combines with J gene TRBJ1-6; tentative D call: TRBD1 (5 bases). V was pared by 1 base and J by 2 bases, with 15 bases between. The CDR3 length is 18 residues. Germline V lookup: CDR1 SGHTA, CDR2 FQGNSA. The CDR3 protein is CASSLGAGPYAYNSPLHF. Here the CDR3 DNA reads TGTGCCAGCAGCTTAGGGGCAGGGCCCTACGCCTATAATTCACCCCTCCACTTT.

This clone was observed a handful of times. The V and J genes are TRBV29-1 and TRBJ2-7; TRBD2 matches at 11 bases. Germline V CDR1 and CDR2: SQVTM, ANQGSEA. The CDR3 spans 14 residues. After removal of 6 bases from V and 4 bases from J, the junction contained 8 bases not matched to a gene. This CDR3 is CSVRLASGGYEQYF. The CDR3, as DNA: TGCAGCGTGAGACTGGCTAGCGGGGGGTACGAGCAGTACTTC.

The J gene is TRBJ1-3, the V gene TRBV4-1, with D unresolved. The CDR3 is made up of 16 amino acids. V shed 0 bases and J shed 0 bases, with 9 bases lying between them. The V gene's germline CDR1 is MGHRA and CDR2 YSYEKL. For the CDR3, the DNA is TGCGCCAGCAGCCAAGAATCAGTCAGCTCTGGAAACACCATATATTTT. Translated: CASSQESVSSGNTIYF.

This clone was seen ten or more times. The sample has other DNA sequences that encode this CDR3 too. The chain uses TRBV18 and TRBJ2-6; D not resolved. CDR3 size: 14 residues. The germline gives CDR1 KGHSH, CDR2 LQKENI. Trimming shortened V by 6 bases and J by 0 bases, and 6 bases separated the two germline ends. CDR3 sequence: CASSLGSGANVLTF. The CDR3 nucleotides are TGTGCCAGCTCCCTTGGCTCTGGGGCCAACGTCCTGACTTTC.

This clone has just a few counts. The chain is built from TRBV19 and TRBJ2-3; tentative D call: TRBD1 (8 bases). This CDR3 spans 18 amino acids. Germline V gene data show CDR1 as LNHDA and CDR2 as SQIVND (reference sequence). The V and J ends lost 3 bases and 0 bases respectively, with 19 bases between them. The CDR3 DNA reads TGTGCCAGTAGTATCGGACAGGGACTACTTACTAGCACAGATACGCAGTATTTT. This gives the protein CASSIGQGLLTSTDTQYF.

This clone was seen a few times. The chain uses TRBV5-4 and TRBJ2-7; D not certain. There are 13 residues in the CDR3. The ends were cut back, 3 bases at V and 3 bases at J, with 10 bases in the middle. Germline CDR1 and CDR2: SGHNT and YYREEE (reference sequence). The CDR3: CASSSIGHYEQYF. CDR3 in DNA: TGTGCCAGCAGCTCCATTGGCCACTACGAGCAGTACTTC.

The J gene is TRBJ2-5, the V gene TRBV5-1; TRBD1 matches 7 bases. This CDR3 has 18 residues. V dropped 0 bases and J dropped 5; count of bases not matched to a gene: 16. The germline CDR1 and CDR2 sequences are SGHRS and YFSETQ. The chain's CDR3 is CASSLAPLIPGGRETQYF. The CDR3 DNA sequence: TGCGCCAGCAGCTTGGCCCCGTTGATTCCAGGGGGAAGGGAGACCCAGTACTTC.

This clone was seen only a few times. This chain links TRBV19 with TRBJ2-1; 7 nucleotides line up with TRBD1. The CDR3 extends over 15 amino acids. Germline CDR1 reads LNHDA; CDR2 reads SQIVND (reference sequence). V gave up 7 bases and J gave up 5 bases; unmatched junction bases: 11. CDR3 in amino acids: CASKGAMGQNNEQFF. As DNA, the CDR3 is TGTGCCAGTAAAGGGGCCATGGGACAGAACAATGAGCAGTTCTTC.

CDR3 nucleotides: TGTGCCAGCAGCTCCCACACAGGGGGCATGACTGAAGCTTTCTTT. This encodes CASSSHTGGMTEAFF. V usage is TRBV7-2 and J usage is TRBJ1-1, with 9 bases lining up with TRBD1. V gave up 4 bases and J gave up 5 bases; unmatched junction bases: 8. CDR1 and CDR2 from the germline V gene are SGHTA and FQGNSA. The CDR3 consists of 15 residues. The variable domain in full, with the rest retrieved from reference TRBV7-2 and TRBJ1-1, is GAGVSQSPSNKVTEKGKDVELRCDPISGHTALYWYRQSLGQGLEFLIYFQGNSAPDKSGLPSDRFSAERTGGSVSTLTIQRTQQEDSAVYLCASSSHTGGMTEAFFGQGTRLTVV.